This T cell receptor beta chain was captured by sequencing in a study of response to subunit inactivated influenza vaccine. TCRdb re-called the RT-PCR reads through MiXCR, storing one row per CDR3 protein. Among a few hundred thousand distinct CDR3 sequences listed, 13% to 15% were seen once. The CDR3 consists of 14 residues. V lost 6 bases and J lost 2, with 10 bases in between. The germline gives CDR1 KGHDR, CDR2 SFDVKD. The chain carries TRBV24-1 and TRBJ1-5; D perhaps matches TRBD1 (5 bases). The sequenced sample was PBMCs from blood, obtained roughly 12 days after vaccination. This receptor was identified in a man aged 45-65 years who received an inactivated influenza vaccine. CDR3 sequence (DNA): TGTGCCACCAGTCAGGGTGGTGGCAATCAGCCCCAGCATTTT. Amino acid sequence: CATSQGGGNQPQHF.